This entry lists 29 T cell receptor beta chains sequenced from one sample in a study of cytomegalovirus exposure and HLA in healthy donors. 13 Jbeta primers and 60 Vbeta primers were used for the PCR. Profiled with immunoSEQ multiplex PCR; TCRdb holds only in-frame clones, not every one. The sample lists more than 65,000 clones; roughly 82% were seen once. The sample comprised PBMCs. Source of these receptors: a man younger than 30 in good health and CMV-seronegative.

The DNA of the CDR3 is TGTGCCAGCAGCTTAGTGGCTAGCGGGAGGTTAACAGATACGCAGTATTTT. It encodes CASSLVASGRLTDTQYF. The rearrangement joins TRBV7-2 to TRBJ2-3, with TRBD2 identical over 11 bases. The CDR3 has 17 residues. Germline V gives CDR1 SGHTA, CDR2 FQGNSA. Unmatched junction bases numbered 6, after V lost 1 base and J lost 3 bases.

The chain carries TRBV12-5 and TRBJ1-1, with D perhaps TRBD1 (6 bases). Trimming removed 4 bases from V and 4 bases from J, with 13 bases in between. The CDR3 runs to 14 residues. Germline CDR1 and CDR2: LGHNT and FRNRAP. CDR3 amino acids: CASGWETGTTEAFF. The DNA for the CDR3 is TGTGCTAGTGGTTGGGAAACAGGGACCACTGAAGCTTTCTTT.

This clone has only a few counts. The chain uses TRBV5-8 and TRBJ2-7; 7 bases fit TRBD2. V lost 4 bases to trimming and J lost 5 bases; unmatched junction nucleotides: 6. The CDR3 is made up of 13 amino acids. Germline CDR1 and CDR2: SGHTS and YDEGEE. The CDR3 reads CASSPWGRDEQYF. For the CDR3, the DNA is TGTGCCAGCAGCCCATGGGGGAGGGACGAGCAGTACTTC.

This rearrangement joins TRBV5-5 to TRBJ1-1; D remains ambiguous. The length of the CDR3 is 14 residues. Trimming removed 3 bases at V and 1 base at J, with 10 bases between. Germline values: CDR1 SGHKS, CDR2 YYEKEE (reference sequence). The chain's CDR3 is CASSSGFWNTEAFF. CDR3 DNA: TGTGCCAGCAGCTCCGGGTTCTGGAACACTGAAGCTTTCTTT.

The genes are TRBV28 and TRBJ1-5, with D possibly matching TRBD1 (5 bases). The germline V gene encodes CDR1 MDHEN and CDR2 SYDVKM. The V end was cut by 8 bases, the J end by 0 bases, with 14 bases between. The CDR3 totals 15 residues. CDR3 DNA sequence: TGTGCCAGCTTAAGGGGTTTCCTTAGCAATCAGCCCCAGCATTTT. This codes for CASLRGFLSNQPQHF.

V usage is TRBV14 and J usage is TRBJ2-5; possibly TRBD1 for D (6 bases). CDR3 length: 14 residues. In germline, CDR1 is SGHDN, CDR2 FVKESK. Trimming took off 2 bases at V and 5 bases at J, with 12 bases between the two ends. The CDR3 bases are TGTGCCAGCAGCCAAACAGGGTTCCGGGAGACCCAGTACTTC. This translates into CASSQTGFRETQYF.

The rearrangement links TRBV29-1 to TRBJ1-2; possibly TRBD1 for D (6 bases). The CDR3 is 13 amino acids. CDR1 and CDR2 from the germline V gene are SQVTM and ANQGSEA. Trimming cost V 4 bases and J 7 bases, with 16 bases left between them. The CDR3 bases are TGCAGCGTTGGCCGACAGGTCCTCGCTGGCTACACCTTC. It is translated as CSVGRQVLAGYTF.

Only a few counts were recorded for this clone. The genes are TRBV7-9 and TRBJ1-1; no clear D. CDR3 length: 16 residues. Germline V CDR1 and CDR2: SEHNR, FQNEAQ (reference sequence). The V end was cut by 0 bases, the J end by 0 bases, with 11 bases between. Here the CDR3 reads CASSLALGGVNTEAFF. The CDR3 region has the DNA TGTGCCAGCAGCTTAGCGCTCGGCGGAGTGAACACTGAAGCTTTCTTT.

The chain has TRBV9 and TRBJ1-4; D is undetermined. V lost 5 bases and J lost 6, with 14 bases in between. The germline V gene encodes CDR1 SGDLS and CDR2 YYNGEE. CDR3 length equals 14 residues. The chain's CDR3 is CASRGGSRHEKLFF. CDR3 bases: TGTGCCAGCAGGGGCGGGTCCCGACATGAAAAACTGTTTTTT. Filled out from reference TRBV9 and TRBJ1-4, the complete variable domain reads DSGVTQTPKHLITATGQRVTLRCSPRSGDLSVYWYQQSLDQGLQFLIQYYNGEERAKGNILERFSAQQFPDLHSELNLSSLELGDSALYFCASRGGSRHEKLFFGSGTQLSVL.

The CDR3 region is CASSPPKSMGGKLFF. CDR3 nucleotide sequence: TGTGCCAGCTCACCACCGAAGTCAATGGGGGGAAAACTGTTTTTT. The chain combines TRBV18 with TRBJ1-4, with a tentative D call TRBD1 (5 bases). The CDR3 runs 15 residues. The V gene's germline CDR1 is KGHSH and CDR2 LQKENI. V lost 0 bases, J lost 10 bases, and 15 bases lay in between.

This sequence joins TRBV28 and TRBJ2-1; TRBD2 agrees at 10 bases. V shed 7 bases, J shed 15 bases, and the junction held 9 bases outside the gene matches. Germline values: CDR1 MDHEN, CDR2 SYDVKM. CDR3 length: 12 amino acids. The CDR3: CASNLAGAQGFF. CDR3 sequence (DNA): TGTGCCAGCAACCTAGCGGGGGCCCAGGGGTTCTTC. Full variable domain (outside the CDR3, taken from reference TRBV28 and TRBJ2-1): DVKVTQSSRYLVKRTGEKVFLECVQDMDHENMFWYRQDPGLGLRLIYFSYDVKMKEKGDIPEGYSVSREKKERFSLILESASTNQTSMYLCASNLAGAQGFFGPGTRLTVL.

This clone was seen a few times. The chain couples TRBV30 to TRBJ1-1, with 10 bases lining up with TRBD1. The germline CDR1 and CDR2 sequences are GTSNPN and SVGIG (reference sequence). V lost 3 bases to trimming and J lost 4 bases; unmatched junction nucleotides: 2. The CDR3 is 13 amino acids. The CDR3 DNA reads TGTGCCTGGAGCGGACAGGGGGTCACTGAAGCTTTCTTT. This translates into CAWSGQGVTEAFF.

The V call is TRBV9, the J call TRBJ2-3, with 9 bases that match TRBD1. Unmatched junction bases numbered 6, after V lost 7 bases and J lost 3 bases. The CDR3 loop spans 14 amino acids. Germline CDR1 and CDR2: SGDLS and YYNGEE. The CDR3 sequence: CASSRQGGTDTQYF. The CDR3 DNA reads TGTGCCAGCTCCCGACAGGGGGGAACAGATACGCAGTATTTT.

The chain combines TRBV27 with TRBJ2-1, with 13 bases aligning to TRBD2. The CDR3 extends over 16 amino acids. CDR1 MNHEY and CDR2 SMNVEV come from the germline V gene (reference sequence). Germline trimming cut 2 bases from V and 6 bases from J; bases unmatched to any gene: 4. The CDR3 here is CASSLRGTSGTNEQFF. CDR3 in DNA: TGTGCCAGCAGTTTAAGGGGGACTAGCGGGACCAATGAGCAGTTCTTC.

The chain employs TRBV7-6 and TRBJ1-1; D gene uncertain. V dropped 5 bases and J dropped 6 bases, with 13 bases sitting between them. The CDR3 loop spans 13 amino acids. Germline CDR1 is SGHVS and CDR2 is FNYEAQ. This CDR3 is CASSLGLLAEAFF. DNA of the CDR3: TGTGCCAGCAGCCTGGGCTTGTTGGCTGAAGCTTTCTTT.

The chain is built from TRBV7-3 and TRBJ2-5, with TRBD2 matching over 7 bases. Germline loops: CDR1 SGHTA, CDR2 FQGTGA. The CDR3 loop spans 13 amino acids. J lost 13 bases, V lost 1 base, and 9 bases had no gene match. This chain's CDR3 is CASSLNPRESRYF. The CDR3 nucleotides are TGTGCCAGCAGCTTAAATCCGCGGGAGTCTCGGTACTTC. Supplemented by reference TRBV7-3 and TRBJ2-5, the full variable domain reads GAGVSQTPSNKVTEKGKYVELRCDPISGHTALYWYRQSLGQGPEFLIYFQGTGAADDSGLPNDRFFAVRPEGSVSTLKIQRTERGDSAVYLCASSLNPRESRYFGPGTRLLVL.

The chain uses TRBV10-3 and TRBJ2-5; 9 nucleotides align to TRBD1. Per the germline V gene, CDR1 is ENHRY and CDR2 is SYGVKD. The length of the CDR3 is 15 residues. V trimming: 4 bases; J trimming: 1 base; junction bases outside the gene matches: 4. CDR3 sequence reads: CAISGTGGGQETQYF. As DNA, the CDR3 is TGTGCCATCAGTGGTACAGGGGGCGGCCAAGAGACCCAGTACTTC.

This clone was detected once. This chain links TRBV7-2 with TRBJ2-7, with D uncertain. Germline lookup yields CDR1 SGHTA and CDR2 FQGNSA. The V end lost 1 base, the J end lost 3 bases, and 7 bases lay between the germline ends. This CDR3 is built from 13 residues. This CDR3 is CASSLGSNYEQYF. The DNA of the CDR3 is TGTGCCAGCAGCTTAGGTAGCAACTACGAGCAGTACTTC.

The rearrangement links TRBV5-1 to TRBJ2-7; the D gene is possibly TRBD1 (6 bases). Germline V lookup: CDR1 SGHRS, CDR2 YFSETQ. CDR3 length: 14 residues. Between the trimmed V and J ends, which lost 3 bases and 2 bases, there was a span of 12 bases. CDR3 in DNA: TGCGCCAGCAGCTCTTGGACAGCGACCTACGAGCAGTACTTC. As protein: CASSSWTATYEQYF.

V usage is TRBV6-1 and J usage is TRBJ1-3; D gene uncertain. The CDR3 covers 14 residues. Trimming removed 3 bases from V and 0 bases from J, with 6 bases in between. Per germline, CDR1 MNHNS and CDR2 SASEGT. The CDR3 nucleotides read TGTGCCAGCAGTGATGTGCGCTCTGGAAACACCATATATTTT. Translated, it gives CASSDVRSGNTIYF.

CDR3 sequence (DNA): TGTGCCAGCAGTGGAGTGGGACAGTCTAGTGGCTACACCTTC. Protein: CASSGVGQSSGYTF. This chain connects TRBV25-1 to TRBJ1-2; TRBD1 matches at 7 bases. V lost 4 bases and J lost 7; bases outside the gene matches: 9. The CDR3 consists of 14 residues. Germline CDR1 and CDR2: MGHDK and SYGVNS.

This clone was found once. V is TRBV6-4 and J is TRBJ1-1; TRBD1 is a possible D gene (5 bases). Trimming took off 0 bases at V and 1 base at J, with 9 bases between the two ends. Germline V CDR1 and CDR2: MRHNA, SNTAGT. The CDR3 runs 15 residues. The CDR3 coding sequence is TGTGCCAGCAGTGACTCAGGGGCCGGGAACACTGAAGCTTTCTTT. It codes for CASSDSGAGNTEAFF.

This rearrangement joins TRBV5-1 to TRBJ2-2; 7 bases fit TRBD1. The CDR3 sequence is 18 residues long. Germline loops: CDR1 SGHRS, CDR2 YFSETQ. V shed 0 bases and J 0 bases; nucleotides not matched to a gene: 8. This chain's CDR3 is CASSLARTGAANTGELFF. CDR3 in DNA: TGCGCCAGCAGCTTGGCCAGGACAGGCGCCGCGAACACCGGGGAGCTGTTTTTT.

The rearrangement uses TRBV5-4 and TRBJ1-2; D possibly corresponds to TRBD1 (6 bases). The V end was cut by 4 bases, the J end by 5 bases, with 15 bases between. CDR3 length: 14 amino acids. Per germline, CDR1 SGHNT and CDR2 YYREEE (reference sequence). CDR3 sequence (DNA): TGTGCCAGCAGCAACAGGGAGGGGGGGTATGGCTACACCTTC. Protein product: CASSNREGGYGYTF. Drawing the rest from reference TRBV5-4 and TRBJ1-2, the complete variable domain is ETGVTQSPTHLIKTRGQQVTLRCSSQSGHNTVSWYQQALGQGPQFIFQYYREEENGRGNFPPRFSGLQFPNYSSELNVNALELDDSALYLCASSNREGGYGYTFGSGTRLTVV.

The chain carries TRBV7-2 and TRBJ1-2; 8 bases agree with TRBD1. Germline-derived CDR1 and CDR2 are SGHTA and FQGNSA. This CDR3 contains 17 residues. V trimming: 4 bases; J trimming: 7 bases; junction bases outside the gene matches: 17. CDR3 nucleotides: TGTGCCAGCAGCTCCGGGACAGGTACCATGGCCCCGGGTGGCTACACCTTC. Residues: CASSSGTGTMAPGGYTF.

This CDR3 reads CASSRQGAIEAFF. CDR3 in DNA: TGTGCCAGCAGCAGACAGGGAGCGATTGAAGCTTTCTTT. V and J are TRBV6-6 and TRBJ1-1, with 7 bases matching TRBD1. Looked up from germline, CDR1 is MNHNY and CDR2 is SVGAGI (reference sequence). The J segment lost 7 bases and the V segment lost 6 bases, leaving 8 bases of the junction unmatched. The CDR3 runs 13 residues.

The chain employs TRBV28 and TRBJ2-3; the match to TRBD2 covers 8 bases. CDR1 is MDHEN, CDR2 SYDVKM, per germline. Unmatched junction bases numbered 16, after V lost 6 bases and J lost 5 bases. The CDR3 is made up of 17 amino acids. The CDR3 is CASRPPGLVGTVDTQYF. As DNA, the CDR3 is TGTGCCAGCAGGCCACCGGGACTAGTGGGGACTGTAGATACGCAGTATTTT.

The chain is built from TRBV5-1 and TRBJ2-7, with 7 bases matching TRBD1. The CDR3 runs 15 residues. Looked up from germline, CDR1 is SGHRS and CDR2 is YFSETQ. The V gene end was trimmed by 4 bases and the J gene end by 7 bases; junction bases not matched to a gene: 14. The CDR3 protein is CASSAITGAPMEQYF. Here the CDR3 DNA reads TGCGCCAGCAGCGCGATTACAGGGGCCCCTATGGAGCAGTACTTC.

CDR3: CASSLRGGQPQHF. In DNA, the CDR3 is TGTGCCAGCAGCTTACGGGGAGGACAGCCCCAGCATTTT. The rearrangement joins TRBV7-3 to TRBJ1-5; unclear D gene. CDR3 length: 13 amino acids. CDR1 is SGHTA and CDR2 is FQGTGA in the germline V gene. The V end was cut by 2 bases, the J end by 7 bases, with 9 bases between.